This T cell receptor beta chain was recorded in a study of T cell responses to AZD1222 COVID-19 vaccine. CDR1 and CDR2 (germline): SEHNR, FQNEAQ (reference sequence). The CDR3 has 14 residues. Trimming cost V 5 bases and J 4 bases; bases outside gene matches: 3. TCRdb keeps only in-frame clones here, not all; method: immunoSEQ multiplex PCR. The sample consists of tens of thousands of clones, approximately 84% of them appearing once. General study results and limits: Only a handful of people who got AZD1222 tested seropositive at baseline. Spike-specific TCR breadth and depth grew following two AZD1222 doses. The peak T cell response came first, and repertoires were sampled only after it. Possibly, clonal diversity was underestimated; donors were largely white British and included more females.

Concerning this clone: Antigen unknown.

The source material was peripheral blood, sampled on day 0 of AZD1222 vaccination. This sequence joins TRBV7-9 and TRBJ1-3; 9 nucleotides align to TRBD1. The sequence was collected from an adult in good health. The CDR3: CASSGGTGGNTIYF. For the CDR3, the DNA is TGTGCCAGCAGCGGAGGGACAGGGGGAAACACCATATATTTT.